This TCR beta chain was captured in a study of CD8 T cell repertoires and HIV-1 epitope variants. Study in general: T cells were stimulated with Twenty-five Gag and Nef peptides separately. Controls were a CMV, EBV and flu peptide pool, Ebola AY9 negative control, and no-peptide well.

Whole-study results and caveats: Of about 10 antigen-specific beta clonotypes, more than 5 appeared to cross-react with escape variants.

V dropped 5 bases and J dropped 1 base, with 17 bases sitting between them. The CDR3 has 17 amino acids. Germline V gives CDR1 SGHVS, CDR2 FNYEAQ. This table comes from immunoSEQ multiplex PCR, and its TCRdb copy is limited to in-frame clones, with some not included. There are under 7,000 clones in the sample; 65% occur only once, and almost 40% lies in the top ten. In regard to this clone: Its antigen is unknown.

This receptor was obtained from a male donor with HIV. The J gene is TRBJ2-2, the V gene TRBV7-6, with TRBD1 as a possible D gene (5 bases). Sequenced input: cultured CD8+ T cells derived from PBMCs. The CDR3 spells CASSPQAAGMNTGELFF. Here the CDR3 DNA reads TGTGCCAGCAGCCCTCAGGCGGCAGGGATGAACACCGGGGAGCTGTTTTTT. The whole variable domain, remainder taken from reference TRBV7-6 and TRBJ2-2, is GAGVSQSPRYKVTKRGQDVALRCDPISGHVSLYWYRQALGQGPEFLTYFNYEAQQDKSGLPNDRFSAERPEGSISTLTIQRTEQRDSAMYRCASSPQAAGMNTGELFFGEGSRLTVL.